This T cell receptor beta chain comes out of a study of blood T cells in healthy people across ages. Study-wide context: Researchers report that template switching captured about one barcoded beta molecule per two T cells.

The use of a sample-barcoded 5' primer and a J-beta primer mix characterized a second PCR of roughly 6 to 11 cycles. TCRdb re-analysed the 5' RACE reads in MiXCR, keeping a single row per CDR3 protein. The table includes under 2,000,000 distinct CDR3 sequences, around 50% detected once. Healthy Caucasian individuals from Russia aged about 6 to 95 served as donors. The CDR3 spans 15 residues. CDR1 is MGHRA, CDR2 YSYEKL, per germline. V was shortened by 3 bases and J by 7 bases, with 16 bases between the two germline ends. Sequencing input: blood. The sequence derives from a woman in her 40s in good health. This rearrangement joins TRBV4-1 to TRBJ2-4; perhaps TRBD1 as D (6 bases). CDR3: CASSQTRGFGNIQYF. The DNA of the CDR3 is TGCGCCAGCAGCCAGACCAGGGGATTCGGGAACATTCAGTACTTC.